These 22 T cell receptor beta chains came from one sample sequenced in a study of shared clonotypes between healthy human individuals (TCRdb year 2020). CD8 naive samples were CD45RO-negative cells positively selected for CCR7, giving a CD45RA+CCR7+ population that excluded TemRA cells. Library construction relied on the immunoSEQ multiplex PCR assay. TCRdb stores this immuneACCESS table with in-frame sequences only. Part of the clones is absent; in the studies checked, under half of the shortfall reflects unresolved V genes, and no reason is known for the rest. The sample yields millions of clones; about 95% were counted once. The biggest ten clones account for 0.85% to 1.2% of the sample. The material sequenced was naive CD8+ T cells sorted from blood. According to the study, the label for this sample's cell subset or site signals: CD45RA+CCR7+. These receptors were obtained from a man younger than 35 in good health.

A single count supports this clone. The rearrangement links TRBV6-5 to TRBJ1-2, with D possibly being TRBD1 (6 bases). CDR1 is MNHEY, CDR2 SVGAGI, per germline. Trimming removed 2 bases at V and 7 bases at J, with 11 bases between. This CDR3 region has 13 residues. CDR3 sequence (DNA): TGTGCCAGCAGTTACCGACAGGAATCTGGCTACACCTTC. Encoded protein: CASSYRQESGYTF.

The V gene is TRBV27, the J gene TRBJ1-2; 9 nucleotides agree with TRBD1. Germline V gene lookup returns CDR1 MNHEY and CDR2 SMNVEV (reference sequence). After removal of 6 bases from V and 4 bases from J, the junction contained 6 bases not matched to a gene. This CDR3 comprises 14 residues. CDR3 in DNA: TGTGCCAGCAGCTTACAGGGGGCCGGCTATGGCTACACCTTC. Its protein product is CASSLQGAGYGYTF.

J is TRBJ2-5 and V is TRBV7-9, with TRBD1 as a possible D gene (5 bases). The CDR3 is 15 amino acids. With 5 bases removed from V and 2 bases from J, the gap between germline ends came to 15 bases. Per the germline V gene, CDR1 is SEHNR and CDR2 is FQNEAQ (reference sequence). The CDR3 protein is CASSTPDSNQETQYF. CDR3 in DNA: TGTGCCAGCAGCACTCCCGACAGTAATCAAGAGACCCAGTACTTC.

The chain joins TRBV7-9 to TRBJ2-2; no definite D call. Trimming shortened V by 4 bases and J by 4 bases, and 7 bases separated the two germline ends. The CDR3 sequence is 13 residues long. Looked up from germline, CDR1 is SEHNR and CDR2 is FQNEAQ (reference sequence). The CDR3 DNA reads TGTGCCAGCAGCTGGTCTCCCACCGGGGAGCTGTTTTTT. Protein product: CASSWSPTGELFF.

This chain connects TRBV2 to TRBJ1-1; weak D call: TRBD1 (6 bases). The V gene's germline CDR1 is SNHLY and CDR2 FYNNEI. Trimming removed 6 bases at V and 7 bases at J, with 15 bases between. The CDR3 spans 13 residues. CDR3 DNA sequence: TGTGCCAGCAGGGTCCCACAGGGCGGTGAAGCTTTCTTT. Encoded protein: CASRVPQGGEAFF.

This rearrangement joins TRBV28 to TRBJ2-7; 7 nucleotides match TRBD1. The CDR3 is made up of 15 amino acids. CDR1 MDHEN and CDR2 SYDVKM come from the germline V gene. V gave up 5 bases and J gave up 7 bases; unmatched junction bases: 14. The CDR3 here is CASSGRRDRVEEQYF. CDR3 nucleotide sequence: TGTGCCAGCAGTGGCCGCCGAGACAGGGTCGAGGAGCAGTACTTC.

The V gene is TRBV13, the J gene TRBJ2-7; no firm D call. The CDR3 sequence is 12 residues long. V lost 8 bases to trimming and J lost 7 bases, with 15 bases between them. The germline V gene encodes CDR1 PRHDT and CDR2 FYEKMQ (reference sequence). CDR3 amino acids: CASRSPRGEQYF. The CDR3 bases are TGTGCCAGCCGTTCCCCGCGTGGGGAGCAGTACTTC.

The chain is built from TRBV5-8 and TRBJ2-3, with D perhaps matching TRBD2 (5 bases). The CDR3 sequence is 14 residues long. V was pared by 1 base and J by 6 bases, with 12 bases between. Germline V gene data show CDR1 as SGHTS and CDR2 as YDEGEE. The CDR3 DNA reads as TGTGCCAGCAGCTTGTATCGGGGAAAGGATACGCAGTATTTT. Translated, it gives CASSLYRGKDTQYF. The full variable domain, in which reference TRBV5-8 and TRBJ2-3 provide the parts outside the CDR3, is EAGVTQSPTHLIKTRGQQATLRCSPISGHTSVYWYQQALGLGLQFLLWYDEGEERNRGNFPPRFSGRQFPNYSSELNVNALELEDSALYLCASSLYRGKDTQYFGPGTRLTVL.

The CDR3 DNA is TGTGCCAGCAGCAGCCGGGACCCGAGGCGGACCGGGGAGCTGTTTTTT. It codes for CASSSRDPRRTGELFF. The chain recombines TRBV21-1 with TRBJ2-2. TRBV21-1 is classified as a pseudogene. This CDR3 is built from 16 residues.

The chain uses TRBV5-5 and TRBJ2-7; 7 bases align to TRBD2. Germline trimming cut 3 bases from V and 3 bases from J; bases unmatched to any gene: 12. Germline lookup yields CDR1 SGHKS and CDR2 YYEKEE (reference sequence). This CDR3 region has 16 residues. DNA of the CDR3: TGTGCCAGCAGCTCACGGGGCGGGAGCGCCTACTACGAGCAGTACTTC. This encodes CASSSRGGSAYYEQYF.

This clone was detected once. The rearrangement uses TRBV7-8 and TRBJ1-1; no definite D call. The V end lost 1 base, the J end lost 2 bases, and 11 bases lay between the germline ends. The CDR3 runs 15 residues. Germline values: CDR1 SGHVS, CDR2 FQNEAQ. The CDR3, as DNA: TGTGCCAGCAGCTTAGGCGCGGTAGGAAACACTGAAGCTTTCTTT. Amino acids: CASSLGAVGNTEAFF.

The chain's CDR3 is CASSYSPGHQPQHF. The CDR3 nucleotides are TGTGCCAGCAGTTACTCGCCAGGGCATCAGCCCCAGCATTTT. The rearrangement links TRBV6-6 to TRBJ1-5; D possibly corresponds to TRBD1 (5 bases). Germline-derived CDR1 and CDR2 are MNHNY and SVGAGI (reference sequence). V was clipped by 0 bases and J by 5 bases, with 8 bases between them. This CDR3 is 14 amino acids long.

The J gene is TRBJ2-1, the V gene TRBV9; 12 bases line up with TRBD2. V lost 3 bases, J lost 8 bases, and 6 bases stayed unmatched. Germline loops: CDR1 SGDLS, CDR2 YYNGEE. The CDR3 consists of 15 residues. This CDR3 reads CASSAGLAGIYEQFF. In DNA form, the CDR3 reads TGTGCCAGCAGCGCCGGACTAGCGGGAATATATGAGCAGTTCTTC.

Points on this clone: This same CDR3 is encoded by further DNA sequences in the sample. The rearrangement joins TRBV5-4 to TRBJ2-7, with a tentative D call TRBD1 (5 bases). The CDR3 runs to 12 residues. V gave up 4 bases and J gave up 4 bases, with 9 bases separating them. Germline CDR1 and CDR2: SGHNT and YYREEE (reference sequence). The CDR3: CASSGQGYEQYF. In nucleotides, the CDR3 is TGTGCCAGCAGCGGGCAGGGATACGAGCAGTACTTC.

The chain carries TRBV19 and TRBJ2-2; D not resolved. Looked up from germline, CDR1 is LNHDA and CDR2 is SQIVND (reference sequence). The ends were cut back, 1 base at V and 5 bases at J, with 8 bases in the middle. CDR3 length equals 14 residues. The chain's CDR3 is CASSIVLGTGELFF. The CDR3 DNA is TGTGCCAGTAGTATAGTCTTAGGAACCGGGGAGCTGTTTTTT. The whole variable domain, remainder taken from reference TRBV19 and TRBJ2-2, is DGGITQSPKYLFRKEGQNVTLSCEQNLNHDAMYWYRQDPGQGLRLIYYSQIVNDFQKGDIAEGYSVSREKKESFPLTVTSAQKNPTAFYLCASSIVLGTGELFFGEGSRLTVL.

The chain is built from TRBV4-1 and TRBJ2-1; 8 bases are a match to TRBD2. Germline CDR1 is MGHRA and CDR2 is YSYEKL. The V segment lost 3 bases and the J segment 6 bases; nucleotides outside the gene matches: 7. The CDR3 is made up of 15 amino acids. DNA for the CDR3: TGCGCCAGCAGCCATCGGGAGGGGGGCGTCAATGAGCAGTTCTTC. Its translation is CASSHREGGVNEQFF.

The rearrangement joins TRBV6-1 to TRBJ2-5, with a weak D call TRBD1 (5 bases). The germline V gene encodes CDR1 MNHNS and CDR2 SASEGT. V dropped 1 base and J dropped 5 bases, with 14 bases sitting between them. This CDR3 is 15 amino acids long. The CDR3 nucleotides read TGTGCCAGCAGTGAAGGAGGCTGGGGCGAGGAGACCCAGTACTTC. It is translated as CASSEGGWGEETQYF.

The count of this clone is one. V usage is TRBV21-1 and J usage is TRBJ2-5; TRBD2 is the table's D call, not checked against the DNA. TRBV21-1 is reported as a pseudogene. CDR3 size: 23 residues. CDR3 DNA: TGTGCCAGCAGCCGAGGGAGACTAGCCGAGCCCTCCGATAAAAGAGATTTCCGAGAGACCCAGTACTTC. It encodes CASSRGRLAEPSDKRDFRETQYF.

The chain links TRBV27 to TRBJ1-4; D gene unclear. The CDR3 runs 14 residues. Per the germline V gene, CDR1 is MNHEY and CDR2 is SMNVEV (reference sequence). V was shortened by 2 bases and J by 2 bases, with 6 bases between the two germline ends. CDR3 sequence reads: CASSLMPTNEKLFF. Here the CDR3 DNA reads TGTGCCAGCAGTTTAATGCCTACTAATGAAAAACTGTTTTTT.

The DNA of the CDR3 is TGTGCCCTCAAACAGGGGGTGAACACCGGGGAGCTGTTTTTT. It yields the protein CALKQGVNTGELFF. The chain carries TRBV6-5 and TRBJ2-2; TRBD1 agrees at 8 bases. V lost 11 bases and J lost 1; bases outside the gene matches: 6. This CDR3 is 14 amino acids long. Germline CDR1 is MNHEY and CDR2 is SVGAGI.

This chain uses TRBV18 with TRBJ2-5; D ambiguous. Trimming left V 1 base short and J 5 bases short, with 20 bases between. CDR3 length: 17 residues. Germline lookup yields CDR1 KGHSH and CDR2 LQKENI. CDR3 amino acids: CASSPQEGPLPFETQYF. The CDR3 DNA reads TGTGCCAGCTCACCACAGGAAGGGCCCCTACCATTTGAGACCCAGTACTTC.

The chain links TRBV11-3 to TRBJ2-2; 11 nucleotides agree with TRBD2. Germline CDR1 reads SGHNT; CDR2 reads YENEEA. The CDR3 has 18 amino acids. V lost 1 base and J lost 5; bases outside the gene matches: 9. The CDR3 here is CASSLAPSSGRRTGELFF. The CDR3, as DNA: TGTGCCAGCAGCTTAGCCCCATCTAGCGGGAGGAGGACCGGGGAGCTGTTTTTT. The entire variable domain, with the rest obtained from reference TRBV11-3 and TRBJ2-2, is as follows: EAGVVQSPRYKIIEKKQPVAFWCNPISGHNTLYWYLQNLGQGPELLIRYENEEAVDDSQLPKDRFSAERLKGVDSTLKIQPAELGDSAVYLCASSLAPSSGRRTGELFFGEGSRLTVL.